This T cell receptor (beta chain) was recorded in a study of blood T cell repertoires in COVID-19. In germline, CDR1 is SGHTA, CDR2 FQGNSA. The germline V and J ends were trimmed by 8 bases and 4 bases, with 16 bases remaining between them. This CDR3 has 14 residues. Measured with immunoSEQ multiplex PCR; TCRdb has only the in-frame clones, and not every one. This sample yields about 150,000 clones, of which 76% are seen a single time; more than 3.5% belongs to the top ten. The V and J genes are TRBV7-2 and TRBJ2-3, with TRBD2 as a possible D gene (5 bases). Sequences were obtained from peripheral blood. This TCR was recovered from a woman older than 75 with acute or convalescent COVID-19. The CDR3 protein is CASREPSWADTQYF. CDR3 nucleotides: TGTGCCAGCCGGGAACCATCCTGGGCAGATACGCAGTATTTT. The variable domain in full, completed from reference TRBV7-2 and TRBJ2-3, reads GAGVSQSPSNKVTEKGKDVELRCDPISGHTALYWYRQSLGQGLEFLIYFQGNSAPDKSGLPSDRFSAERTGGSVSTLTIQRTQQEDSAVYLCASREPSWADTQYFGPGTRLTVL.